This TCR gamma chain was recorded in a study of gamma-delta chains in newborns, infants, children. Whole-study context: Microbial exposure reportedly drives polyclonal innate γδ T cell expansion after birth.

TCRdb reanalysed the reads via CATT. Altogether some 1,400 gamma-chain clones are present, around 3.2% being singletons, with the ten largest covering about 35%. Of note for this clone: Since a much larger clone is just one base distant, this may be a read error.

The length of the CDR3 is 12 residues. CDR1 is VINAFY and CDR2 is YDVSNSKD in the germline V gene. The receptor comes from a child who was a newborn, infant or young child, either healthy, febrile or measles-vaccinated (not recorded which). The sequenced material came from blood. The chain employs TRGV5 and TRGJ1 or TRGJ2. This CDR3 is CAAWDRRYKKLF. CDR3 DNA: TGTGCCGCCTGGGACAGGCGCTATAAGAAACTCTTT.